The rows below give T cell receptor beta chains drawn from one sample of a study of shared clonotypes between healthy human individuals. The repertoire was sequenced with immunoSEQ multiplex PCR; TCRdb's copy has only in-frame clones and lacks some. This table holds approximately 710,000 clones, less than 95% found once. Sequencing was performed on memory CD8+ T cells from PBMCs. The receptors shown here come from a young man in good health. Some clones in this sample may be carry-over from other donors' samples. Each CDR3 is given with its conserved first and last residue. The D gene is left open where the match is weak. Only part of the rows carry a size: once, few, many, or a class if the clone is expanded.

CDR3nt	CDR3aa	d_gene	abundance	v_gene	j_gene
TGCGCCAGCAGCTTGGGGACAGCTAGCAATCAGCCCCAGCATTTT	CASSLGTASNQPQHF	NA	NA	TRBV5-1	TRBJ1-5
TGTGCCAGCAGCGTAGAACTAGCCTTTTCCTACGAGCAGTACTTC	CASSVELAFSYEQYF	NA	once	TRBV9	TRBJ2-7
TGCAGTGCTACCAGGGAGGCTGGCTACACCTTC	CSATREAGYTF	NA	NA	TRBV20-1	TRBJ1-2
TGTGCCAGCAGCTCCGACAGGGGCTCCTACGAGCAGTACTTC	CASSSDRGSYEQYF	TRBD1	NA	TRBV11-2	TRBJ2-7
TGTGCCAGCAGTTACTTAGGGGGAACCACCGGGGAGCTGTTTTTT	CASSYLGGTTGELFF	NA	NA	TRBV6-5	TRBJ2-2
TGCGCCAGCAGCCAATGGACTAGCGGGAGGGATGAGCAGTTCTTC	CASSQWTSGRDEQFF	TRBD2	NA	TRBV4-3	TRBJ2-1
TGTGCCACAGGGGAAGATGGGCGGAACTTTGGGGAGCAGTACTTC	CATGEDGRNFGEQYF	NA	once	TRBV15	TRBJ2-7
TGTGCCAGCAGCGCGGGAACTAGCGGATTATTCTACGAGCAGTACTTC	CASSAGTSGLFYEQYF	TRBD2	NA	TRBV9	TRBJ2-7
TGTGCCAGCAGCTTCCGGGGGGAAGGGGCTTTCTTT	CASSFRGEGAFF	NA	NA	TRBV11-3	TRBJ1-1
TGTGCCAGCAGCTTGGGAGGGGGATGGTTAAATGAGCAGTTCTTC	CASSLGGGWLNEQFF	NA	NA	TRBV5-6	TRBJ2-1
TGTGCCAGCAGCATCCCGGACAGTTTGGGCACAGATACGCAGTATTTT	CASSIPDSLGTDTQYF	NA	once	TRBV5-6	TRBJ2-3
TGTGCCAGTAGTATGGGGCCTTATAGCAATCAGCCCCAGCATTTT	CASSMGPYSNQPQHF	NA	NA	TRBV19	TRBJ1-5
TGTGCCAGTAGTGCCCAGGCCCTCTCTGGAAACACCATATATTTT	CASSAQALSGNTIYF	NA	NA	TRBV19	TRBJ1-3
TGTGCCAGCAGCTTCACAATCCACGGGGCCAACAACCCTACTAGCACAGATACGCAGTATTTT	CASSFTIHGANNPTSTDTQYF	NA	once	TRBV7-6	TRBJ2-3
TGTGCCAGCAGTTATCCTTCGACAGGGGGCTACGAGCAGTACTTC	CASSYPSTGGYEQYF	TRBD1	NA	TRBV25-1	TRBJ2-7
TGTGCCAGCAGAAATATCCTAGGGTCACTCAGGAATGAGCAGTTCTTC	CASRNILGSLRNEQFF	NA	NA	TRBV5-4	TRBJ2-1
TGTGCCAGCAGCTCGGGACAGGGGAACTACGAGCAGTACTTC	CASSSGQGNYEQYF	TRBD1	NA	TRBV7-3	TRBJ2-7
TGTGCCAGCAGCTTAGGACACTCTGGAAACACCATATATTTT	CASSLGHSGNTIYF	NA	NA	TRBV7-9	TRBJ1-3
TGTGCCAGCAGCGCCACTAGCGGGAGGAGTCAAGAGACCCAGTACTTC	CASSATSGRSQETQYF	TRBD2	NA	TRBV7-9	TRBJ2-5
TGTGCCGGCAGCGGGTCCGACTCCTACGAGCAGTACTTC	CAGSGSDSYEQYF	NA	NA	TRBV2	TRBJ2-7
TGTGCCACCGTTGGGGACTGGAAACTTTCCCAGTACTTC	CATVGDWKLSQYF	NA	NA	TRBV6-1	TRBJ2-5
TGTGCCAGCAGGGCCCCTTGGTCGTTGGAGCCCCAGCATTTT	CASRAPWSLEPQHF	NA	NA	TRBV2	TRBJ1-5
TGTGCGTGGAGGACAGGTGGCAATCAGCCCCAGCATTTT	CAWRTGGNQPQHF	TRBD1	NA	TRBV5-4	TRBJ1-5
TGTGCCAGCAGCCGGGGGCAGAAAAATGAGCAGTTCTTC	CASSRGQKNEQFF	NA	medium-sized	TRBV7-9	TRBJ2-1
TGTGCCAGCAGAGCGGACCGGTCCTCCTACAATGAGCAGTTCTTC	CASRADRSSYNEQFF	NA	NA	TRBV27	TRBJ2-1
TGTGCCAGCAGCTTGATGAACACTGAAGCTTTCTTT	CASSLMNTEAFF	NA	few	TRBV5-6	TRBJ1-1
TGTGCCAGTAGCCTAGGGGAGACCCAGTACTTC	CASSLGETQYF	NA	NA	TRBV19	TRBJ2-5
TGTGCCAGCAGTGAACGGGATGGAGGGGCTGAAGCTTTCTTT	CASSERDGGAEAFF	NA	NA	TRBV2	TRBJ1-1
TGTGCCAGCAGCCAAGATTTCAGGGGGAACTATGGCTACACCTTC	CASSQDFRGNYGYTF	TRBD1	NA	TRBV4-2	TRBJ1-2
TGTGCCAGCAGCTTAGTACCTGGGTTCGAGGAGGGCGAAGAGACCCAGTACTTC	CASSLVPGFEEGEETQYF	NA	NA	TRBV7-2	TRBJ2-5
TGTGCCAGCAGTCCCTCGACAGGGAAAACCGGCTATGGCTACACCTTC	CASSPSTGKTGYGYTF	TRBD1	NA	TRBV27	TRBJ1-2
TGTGCCACCCTGGACGGTGGTGAGCAGTACTTC	CATLDGGEQYF	NA	NA	TRBV18	TRBJ2-7
TGCAGCGTTGAAGAATTGGGGGTCTACGAGCAGTACTTC	CSVEELGVYEQYF	NA	NA	TRBV29-1	TRBJ2-7
TGTGCCAGCAGCTTGGCGTATTTAAGGGTGGGGTACCAAGAGACCCAGTACTTC	CASSLAYLRVGYQETQYF	NA	NA	TRBV5-6	TRBJ2-5
TGCGCCAGCAGCCAATATCAGGGATCGAACACTGAAGCTTTCTTT	CASSQYQGSNTEAFF	NA	NA	TRBV4-1	TRBJ1-1
TGCGCCAGCAGCCAACAGCCGAGGGGCGAGCAGTACTTC	CASSQQPRGEQYF	NA	once	TRBV4-1	TRBJ2-7
TGTGCCAGTAGTATGATCTCTGGGGGCCCCTACGAGCAGTACTTC	CASSMISGGPYEQYF	NA	NA	TRBV19	TRBJ2-7
TGTGCCAGCAGCTTAGGACTAACCTACTCCTACAATGAGCAGTTCTTC	CASSLGLTYSYNEQFF	NA	NA	TRBV11-2	TRBJ2-1
TGTGCCAGCAGCTCAGGGGCTAGCGGGAGAAGCACAGATACGCAGTATTTT	CASSSGASGRSTDTQYF	TRBD2	NA	TRBV7-6	TRBJ2-3
TGTGCCAGCAGCGCCGGGATCTCCTACGAGCAGTACTTC	CASSAGISYEQYF	NA	NA	TRBV9	TRBJ2-7
TGTGCCAGCAGTTTAGGCCCGGGTAGCTTAGCCTACAATGAGCAGTTCTTC	CASSLGPGSLAYNEQFF	NA	NA	TRBV27	TRBJ2-1
TGTGCCAGCAGCTACTCCGGGACAGGCACTGAAGCTTTCTTT	CASSYSGTGTEAFF	TRBD1	NA	TRBV7-9	TRBJ1-1
TGTGCCACCAGCACTAGTCGGACCGGGGAGCTGTTTTTT	CATSTSRTGELFF	NA	NA	TRBV15	TRBJ2-2
TGCGCCAGCGGGGAGCGCGGCCTGGGGCAAGAGACCCAGTACTTC	CASGERGLGQETQYF	NA	NA	TRBV10-2	TRBJ2-5
TGTGCCAGCAGCTTAGCAGGGGGCGGGAACACTGAAGCTTTCTTT	CASSLAGGGNTEAFF	TRBD1	NA	TRBV7-3	TRBJ1-1
TGTGCCAGCAGTGATGGATGGACAGGATTCACAGATACGCAGTATTTT	CASSDGWTGFTDTQYF	TRBD1	NA	TRBV6-1	TRBJ2-3
TGTGCCATCAGTCCGATCCTCGGAGGGGGGTCTGAGGGCTACACCTTC	CAISPILGGGSEGYTF	NA	many	TRBV10-3	TRBJ1-2
TGTGCCTGGGGGAGAGGGGTCCGGGGTTCACCCCTCCACTTT	CAWGRGVRGSPLHF	NA	NA	TRBV30	TRBJ1-6
TGTGCCAGCAGTGGGCTAGCGGGTTTCCATGAGCAGTTCTTC	CASSGLAGFHEQFF	TRBD2	NA	TRBV2	TRBJ2-1
TGTGCCAGCAGTTTGAGGCTAGCGGGAGTTGGTGGGGAGCTGTTTTTT	CASSLRLAGVGGELFF	TRBD2	NA	TRBV27	TRBJ2-2
TGCGCCAGCAGTGCAACCGGGACAGGGGCTTTCGATGGCTACACCTTC	CASSATGTGAFDGYTF	TRBD1	NA	TRBV10-2	TRBJ1-2
TGTGCCAGCAGCCTTATGACAGGGGGCGAGGAGCAGTTCTTC	CASSLMTGGEEQFF	TRBD1	NA	TRBV27	TRBJ2-1
TGTGCCAGCAGTGGGGGCTTGATAGCGGGGCCAGCCTACAATGAGCAGTTCTTC	CASSGGLIAGPAYNEQFF	TRBD2	once	TRBV2	TRBJ2-1